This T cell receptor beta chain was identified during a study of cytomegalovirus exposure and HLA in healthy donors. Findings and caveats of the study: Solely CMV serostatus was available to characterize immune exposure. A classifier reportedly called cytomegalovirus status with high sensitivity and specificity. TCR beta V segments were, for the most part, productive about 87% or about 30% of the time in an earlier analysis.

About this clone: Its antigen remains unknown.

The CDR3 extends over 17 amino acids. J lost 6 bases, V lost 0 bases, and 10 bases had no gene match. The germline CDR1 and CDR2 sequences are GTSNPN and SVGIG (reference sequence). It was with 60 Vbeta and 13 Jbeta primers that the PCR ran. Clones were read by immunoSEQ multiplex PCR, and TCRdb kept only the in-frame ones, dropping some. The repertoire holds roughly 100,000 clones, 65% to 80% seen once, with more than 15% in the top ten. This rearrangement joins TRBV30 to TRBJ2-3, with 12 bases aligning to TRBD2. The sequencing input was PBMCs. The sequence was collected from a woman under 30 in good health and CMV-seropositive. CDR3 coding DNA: TGTGCCTGGAGTGTATCTCGGACTAGCGGGACGGAGGATACGCAGTATTTT. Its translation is CAWSVSRTSGTEDTQYF.